Below are 15 T cell receptor beta chains sequenced from a single sample in a study of cytomegalovirus exposure and HLA in healthy donors. PCR employed 60 Vbeta and 13 Jbeta primers. TCRdb's copy holds only in-frame clones and misses some; the assay was immunoSEQ multiplex PCR. The sample has approximately 140,000 clones, approximately 84% seen once. Specimen: PBMCs. The receptors were sampled from a woman in her 40s in good health and CMV-seronegative.

V and J are TRBV2 and TRBJ1-1, with D unresolved. This CDR3 region has 13 residues. Between the trimmed V and J ends, which lost 10 bases and 1 base, there was a span of 13 bases. Per the germline V gene, CDR1 is SNHLY and CDR2 is FYNNEI. The CDR3 here is CAMRRVTNTEAFF. CDR3 DNA sequence: TGTGCCATGAGGCGGGTCACGAACACTGAAGCTTTCTTT.

This chain joins TRBV5-1 and TRBJ2-7; D might be TRBD2 (6 bases). The CDR3 sequence is 14 residues long. Germline V gene lookup returns CDR1 SGHRS and CDR2 YFSETQ. Trimming stripped 5 bases from V and 0 bases from J, with 12 bases between. CDR3 nucleotide sequence: TGCGCCAGCAGGGAGGGGATGAGCTCCTACGAGCAGTACTTC. It codes for CASREGMSSYEQYF.

The V and J genes are TRBV28 and TRBJ2-5, with D possibly TRBD2 on 6 matching bases. The DNA matches TRBJ2-7 better at its end, which makes the J call doubtful. From germline, CDR1 is MDHEN and CDR2 SYDVKM. The CDR3 sequence is 17 residues long. CDR3 amino acids: CASSFILGGRESYEQYF. Written as DNA, the CDR3 is TGTGCCAGCAGTTTTATTTTAGGAGGGCGGGAATCCTACGAGCAGTACTTC.

In its sample, this clone was seen a few times. The genes are TRBV12-5 and TRBJ2-1; TRBD2 agrees at 9 bases. J gave up 5 bases and V 0 bases, and 11 bases lay outside the gene matches. The germline V gene encodes CDR1 LGHNT and CDR2 FRNRAP. The CDR3 loop spans 18 amino acids. CDR3 DNA sequence: TGTGCTAGTGGTTTGGTACTTGCGGGAGGGCCGAGAGACAATGAGCAGTTCTTC. It codes for CASGLVLAGGPRDNEQFF.

CDR3 sequence reads: CAISEGAGVLYEQYF. The CDR3 DNA sequence: TGTGCCATCAGTGAGGGAGCGGGAGTATTATACGAGCAGTACTTC. The rearrangement uses TRBV10-3 and TRBJ2-7; TRBD2 matches at 8 bases. The CDR3 consists of 15 residues. CDR1 is ENHRY, CDR2 SYGVKD, per germline. The junction had 7 bases not matched to a gene; V was cut back by 2 bases and J by 4 bases.

Of note for this clone: At the DNA level, this CDR3 is encoded by other sequences in the same sample as well. The chain joins TRBV5-1 to TRBJ2-7; the D gene is possibly TRBD2 (6 bases). Per germline, CDR1 SGHRS and CDR2 YFSETQ. The CDR3 contains 13 residues. Trimming pared 0 bases from V and 3 bases from J, leaving 7 bases between. The CDR3 DNA reads as TGCGCCAGCAGCTTGGACGGGGGCTACGAGCAGTACTTC. This gives the protein CASSLDGGYEQYF.

The chain joins TRBV28 to TRBJ1-1; the D gene is possibly TRBD1 (5 bases). Germline V gene lookup returns CDR1 MDHEN and CDR2 SYDVKM. The germline V and J ends were trimmed by 5 bases and 3 bases, with 16 bases remaining between them. This CDR3 region has 15 residues. CDR3 sequence reads: CASSTPNRRDTEAFF. Written as DNA, the CDR3 is TGTGCCAGCAGTACACCGAACAGGAGGGACACTGAAGCTTTCTTT.

The chain has TRBV5-1 and TRBJ2-7; 8 bases agree with TRBD1. Unmatched junction bases numbered 10, after V lost 5 bases and J lost 3 bases. The CDR3 runs to 15 residues. CDR1 and CDR2 (germline): SGHRS, YFSETQ. In nucleotides, the CDR3 is TGCGCCAGCAGTTCTACAGGGGGTATCGTCTACGAGCAGTACTTC. This sequence encodes CASSSTGGIVYEQYF.

The J gene is TRBJ2-7, the V gene TRBV2, with D possibly being TRBD2 (6 bases). V shed 6 bases and J shed 3 bases, with 15 bases lying between them. This CDR3 is built from 14 residues. Germline lookup yields CDR1 SNHLY and CDR2 FYNNEI. In DNA form, the CDR3 reads TGTGCCAGCAGCAACCGGGAGTTAGACTACGAGCAGTACTTC. This codes for CASSNRELDYEQYF.

This clone came up a few times. The V gene is TRBV6-4, the J gene TRBJ2-3; a weak D match, TRBD1 (5 bases). The CDR3 consists of 15 residues. V gave up 0 bases and J gave up 0 bases, with 7 bases separating them. The germline gives CDR1 MRHNA, CDR2 SNTAGT. The CDR3 region has the DNA TGTGCCAGCAGTGACTCGACAGCTAGCACAGATACGCAGTATTTT. Translating it yields CASSDSTASTDTQYF.

The gene calls are TRBV7-8 and TRBJ2-5; D possibly corresponds to TRBD2 (5 bases). The DNA end is a closer match to TRBJ2-7, so the J assignment may be wrong. The CDR3 is 13 amino acids. Germline-derived CDR1 and CDR2 are SGHVS and FQNEAQ. Here the CDR3 reads CAGSGGLTYEQYF. In nucleotides, the CDR3 is TGTGCTGGGTCGGGCGGGTTAACCTACGAGCAGTACTTC.

V is TRBV9 and J is TRBJ2-5; 9 nucleotides agree with TRBD2. Germline CDR1 is SGDLS and CDR2 is YYNGEE. This CDR3 contains 16 residues. The ends lost 0 bases at V and 4 bases at J; junction bases unmatched: 7. The DNA of the CDR3 is TGTGCCAGCAGCGTAGGAGTAGCGGGAGTAGGAGAGACCCAGTACTTC. It encodes CASSVGVAGVGETQYF.

The chain combines TRBV18 with TRBJ1-1; TRBD1 might be the D (5 bases). In germline, CDR1 is KGHSH, CDR2 LQKENI. The V end lost 0 bases, the J end lost 3 bases, and 14 bases lay between the germline ends. The CDR3 has 16 residues. The CDR3 spells CASSPPIGGWDTEAFF. The DNA of the CDR3 is TGTGCCAGCTCACCACCGATCGGGGGGTGGGACACTGAAGCTTTCTTT.

In DNA form, the CDR3 reads TGTGCCAGCAGACCCCTAGCGGTCCCCTACGAGCAGTACTTC. Protein: CASRPLAVPYEQYF. This sequence joins TRBV28 and TRBJ2-7; 7 nucleotides align to TRBD2. This CDR3 comprises 14 residues. Losses at the gene ends were 6 bases for V and 2 bases for J; bases not matched to a gene: 7. Germline V gene sequence: CDR1 MDHEN, CDR2 SYDVKM. The full variable domain, its missing parts supplied by reference TRBV28 and TRBJ2-7, is DVKVTQSSRYLVKRTGEKVFLECVQDMDHENMFWYRQDPGLGLRLIYFSYDVKMKEKGDIPEGYSVSREKKERFSLILESASTNQTSMYLCASRPLAVPYEQYFGPGTRLTVT.

This clone was observed a few times. CDR3 sequence: CASSLSTPQETQYF. The CDR3, as DNA: TGTGCCAGCAGTTTATCGACTCCCCAAGAGACCCAGTACTTC. V usage is TRBV27 and J usage is TRBJ2-5; no clear D. CDR1 is MNHEY, CDR2 SMNVEV, per germline (reference sequence). Between the trimmed V and J ends, which lost 0 bases and 1 base, there was a span of 6 bases. The CDR3 is 14 amino acids.